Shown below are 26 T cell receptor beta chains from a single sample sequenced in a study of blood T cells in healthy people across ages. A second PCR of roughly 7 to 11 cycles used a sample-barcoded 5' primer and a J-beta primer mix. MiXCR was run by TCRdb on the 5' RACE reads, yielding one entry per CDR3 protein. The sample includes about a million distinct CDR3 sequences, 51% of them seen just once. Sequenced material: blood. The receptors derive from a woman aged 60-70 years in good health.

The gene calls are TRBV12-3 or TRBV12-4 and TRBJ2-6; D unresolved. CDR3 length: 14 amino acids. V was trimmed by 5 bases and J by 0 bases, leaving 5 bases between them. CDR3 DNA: TGTGCCAGCAGTACAATCTCTGGGGCCAACGTCCTGACTTTC. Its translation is CASSTISGANVLTF.

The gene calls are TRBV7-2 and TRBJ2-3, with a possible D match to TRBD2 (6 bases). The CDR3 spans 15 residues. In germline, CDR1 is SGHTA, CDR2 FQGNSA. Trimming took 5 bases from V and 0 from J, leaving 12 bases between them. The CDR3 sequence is CASSNSGASTDTQYF. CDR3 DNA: TGTGCCAGCAGCAATAGCGGAGCTAGCACAGATACGCAGTATTTT.

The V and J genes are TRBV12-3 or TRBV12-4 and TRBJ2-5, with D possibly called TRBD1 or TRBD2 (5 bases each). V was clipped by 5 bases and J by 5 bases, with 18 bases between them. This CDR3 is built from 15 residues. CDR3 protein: CASSPELRGRETQYF. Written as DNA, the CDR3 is TGTGCCAGCAGTCCAGAATTGAGGGGCCGGGAGACCCAGTACTTC.

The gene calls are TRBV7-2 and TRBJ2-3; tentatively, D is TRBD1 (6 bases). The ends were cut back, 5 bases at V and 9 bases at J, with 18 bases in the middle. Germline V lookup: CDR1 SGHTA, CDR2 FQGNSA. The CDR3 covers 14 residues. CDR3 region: CASSRSGQTGTQYF. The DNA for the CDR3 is TGTGCCAGCAGCCGCTCAGGACAGACAGGCACGCAGTATTTT.

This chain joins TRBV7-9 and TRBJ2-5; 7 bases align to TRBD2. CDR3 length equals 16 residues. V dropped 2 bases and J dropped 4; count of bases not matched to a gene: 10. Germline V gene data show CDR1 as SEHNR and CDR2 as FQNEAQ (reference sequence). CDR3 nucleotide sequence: TGTGCCAGCAGCTTACCCCGGGGGGACGGCGTAGAGACCCAGTACTTC. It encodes CASSLPRGDGVETQYF.

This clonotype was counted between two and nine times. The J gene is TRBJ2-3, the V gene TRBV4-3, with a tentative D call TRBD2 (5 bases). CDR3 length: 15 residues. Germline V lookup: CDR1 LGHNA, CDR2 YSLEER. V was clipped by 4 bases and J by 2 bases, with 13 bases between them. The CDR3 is CASSLRRSSTDTQYF. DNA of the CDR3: TGCGCCAGCAGCCTCCGGAGGAGTTCCACAGATACGCAGTATTTT.

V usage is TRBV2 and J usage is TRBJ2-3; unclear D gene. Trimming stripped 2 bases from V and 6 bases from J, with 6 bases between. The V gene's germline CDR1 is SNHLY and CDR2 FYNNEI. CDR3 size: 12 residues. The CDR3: CASSERVDTQYF. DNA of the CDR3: TGTGCCAGCAGTGAACGGGTGGATACGCAGTATTTT.

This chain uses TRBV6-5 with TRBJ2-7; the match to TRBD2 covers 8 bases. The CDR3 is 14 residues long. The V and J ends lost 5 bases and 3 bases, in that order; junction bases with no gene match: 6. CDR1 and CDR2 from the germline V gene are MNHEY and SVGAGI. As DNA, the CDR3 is TGTGCCAGCAGTACGGGGGGGAATAACTACGAGCAGTACTTC. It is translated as CASSTGGNNYEQYF.

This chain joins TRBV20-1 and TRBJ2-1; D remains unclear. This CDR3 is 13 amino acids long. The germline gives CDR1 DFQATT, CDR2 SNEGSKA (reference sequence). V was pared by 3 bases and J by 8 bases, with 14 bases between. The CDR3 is CSARLGRSYEQFF. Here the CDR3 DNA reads TGCAGTGCTAGGCTAGGCCGGTCGTATGAGCAGTTCTTC.

The CDR3 bases are TGCGCCAGCAGCAACCTAGCGGGAGTAAACAATGAGCAGTTCTTC. This encodes CASSNLAGVNNEQFF. The chain couples TRBV5-1 to TRBJ2-1; 10 bases are a match to TRBD2. V dropped 4 bases and J dropped 5; count of bases not matched to a gene: 6. The V gene's germline CDR1 is SGHRS and CDR2 YFSETQ. The CDR3 contains 15 residues.

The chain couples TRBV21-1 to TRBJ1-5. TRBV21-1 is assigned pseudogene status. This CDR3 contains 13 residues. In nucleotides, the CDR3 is TGTGCCAGCAGCAATGGAGGCAATCAGCCCCAGCATTTT. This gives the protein CASSNGGNQPQHF.

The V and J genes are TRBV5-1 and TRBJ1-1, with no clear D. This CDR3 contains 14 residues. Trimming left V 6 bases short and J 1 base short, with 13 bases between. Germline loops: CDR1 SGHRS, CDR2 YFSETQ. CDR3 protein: CASTKNWGNTEAFF. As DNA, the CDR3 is TGCGCCAGCACCAAGAACTGGGGGAACACTGAAGCTTTCTTT.

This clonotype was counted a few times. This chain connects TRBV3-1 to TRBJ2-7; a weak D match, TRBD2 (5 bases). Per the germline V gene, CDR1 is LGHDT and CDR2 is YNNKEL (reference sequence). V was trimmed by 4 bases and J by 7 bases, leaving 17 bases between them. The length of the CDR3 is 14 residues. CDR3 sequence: CASSPRSFRGEQYF. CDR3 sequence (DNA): TGTGCCAGCAGCCCACGTTCCTTCCGGGGTGAGCAGTACTTC.

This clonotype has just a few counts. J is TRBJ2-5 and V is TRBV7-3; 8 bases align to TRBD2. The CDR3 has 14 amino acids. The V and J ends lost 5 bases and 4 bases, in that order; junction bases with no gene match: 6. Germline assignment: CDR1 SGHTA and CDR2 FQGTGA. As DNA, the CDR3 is TGTGCCAGCAGCACCGGACTAGCCCCAGAGACCCAGTACTTC. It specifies CASSTGLAPETQYF.

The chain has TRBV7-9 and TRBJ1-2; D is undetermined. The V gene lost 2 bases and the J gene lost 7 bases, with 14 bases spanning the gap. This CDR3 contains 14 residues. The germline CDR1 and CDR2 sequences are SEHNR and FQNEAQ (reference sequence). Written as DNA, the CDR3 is TGTGCCAGCAGCTTAAGGGCAGGACTAGGTGGCTACACCTTC. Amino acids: CASSLRAGLGGYTF.

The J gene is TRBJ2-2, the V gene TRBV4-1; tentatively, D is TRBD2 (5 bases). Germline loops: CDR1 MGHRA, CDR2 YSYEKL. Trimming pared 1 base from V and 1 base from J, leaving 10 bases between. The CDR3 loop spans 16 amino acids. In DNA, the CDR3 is TGCGCCAGCAGCCAAGGGCACGGGAAGAACACCGGGGAGCTGTTTTTT. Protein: CASSQGHGKNTGELFF.

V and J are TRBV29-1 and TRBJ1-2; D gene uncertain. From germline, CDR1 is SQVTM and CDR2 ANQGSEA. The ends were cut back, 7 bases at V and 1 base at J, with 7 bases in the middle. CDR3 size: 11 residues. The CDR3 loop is CSADVNYGYTF. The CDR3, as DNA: TGCAGCGCTGACGTTAACTATGGCTACACCTTC.

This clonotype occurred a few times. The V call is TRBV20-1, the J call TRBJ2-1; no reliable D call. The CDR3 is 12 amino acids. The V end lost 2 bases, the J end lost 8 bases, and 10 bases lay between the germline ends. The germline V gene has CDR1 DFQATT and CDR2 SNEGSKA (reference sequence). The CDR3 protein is CSARLVGYEQFF. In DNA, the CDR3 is TGCAGTGCTAGACTAGTTGGGTATGAGCAGTTCTTC.

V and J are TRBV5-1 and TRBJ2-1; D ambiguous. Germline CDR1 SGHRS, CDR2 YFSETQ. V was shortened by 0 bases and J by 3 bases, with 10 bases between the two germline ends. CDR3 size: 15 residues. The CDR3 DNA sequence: TGCGCCAGCAGCTTGGATACCCCTCTCTACAATGAGCAGTTCTTC. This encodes CASSLDTPLYNEQFF.

CDR3 amino acids: CASSQDLAGVLNEQFF. The CDR3 DNA reads TGTGCCAGCAGCCAAGATCTAGCGGGAGTTCTCAATGAGCAGTTCTTC. The V and J genes are TRBV3-1 and TRBJ2-1, with 10 bases lining up with TRBD2. J was trimmed by 6 bases and V by 0 bases; bases with no gene match: 5. Germline assignment: CDR1 LGHDT and CDR2 YNNKEL (reference sequence). The CDR3 is made up of 16 amino acids.

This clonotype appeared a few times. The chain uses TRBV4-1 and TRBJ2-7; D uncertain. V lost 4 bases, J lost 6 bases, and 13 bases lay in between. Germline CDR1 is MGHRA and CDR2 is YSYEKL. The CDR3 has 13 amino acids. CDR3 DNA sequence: TGCGCCAGCAGCCGAGCAGGTTACAGCGAGCAGTACTTC. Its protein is CASSRAGYSEQYF.

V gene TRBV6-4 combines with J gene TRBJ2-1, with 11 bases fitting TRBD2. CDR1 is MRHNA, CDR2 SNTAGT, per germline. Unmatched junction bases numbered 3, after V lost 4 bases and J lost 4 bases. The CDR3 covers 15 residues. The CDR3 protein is CASSVTSGKYNEQFF. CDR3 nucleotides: TGTGCCAGCAGTGTGACTAGCGGGAAATACAATGAGCAGTTCTTC.

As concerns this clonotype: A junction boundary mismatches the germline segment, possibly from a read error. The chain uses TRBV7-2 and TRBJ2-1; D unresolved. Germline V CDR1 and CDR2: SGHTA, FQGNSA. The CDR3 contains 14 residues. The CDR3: CAGSSSRSYNEQFF. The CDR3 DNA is TGTGCCGGCAGCTCTAGTAGGTCCTACAATGAGCAGTTCTTC. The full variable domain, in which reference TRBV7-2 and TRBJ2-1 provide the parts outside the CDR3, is GAGVSQSPSNKVTEKGKDVELRCDPISGHTALYWYRQSLGQGLEFLIYFQGNSAPDKSGLPSDRFSAERTGGSVSTLTIQRTQQEDSAVYLCAGSSSRSYNEQFFGPGTRLTVL.

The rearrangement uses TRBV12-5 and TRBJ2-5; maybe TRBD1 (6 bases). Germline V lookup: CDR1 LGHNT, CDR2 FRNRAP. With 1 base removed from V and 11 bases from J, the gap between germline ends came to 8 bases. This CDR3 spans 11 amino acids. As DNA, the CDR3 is TGTGCTAGTGGTTTGGAGGGGGAGCAGTACTTC. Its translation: CASGLEGEQYF.

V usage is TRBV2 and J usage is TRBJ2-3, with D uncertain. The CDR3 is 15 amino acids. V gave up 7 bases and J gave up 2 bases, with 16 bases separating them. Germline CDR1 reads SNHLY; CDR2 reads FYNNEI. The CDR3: CASTRAVLYTDTQYF. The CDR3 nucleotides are TGTGCCAGCACTAGAGCCGTCTTGTACACAGATACGCAGTATTTT.

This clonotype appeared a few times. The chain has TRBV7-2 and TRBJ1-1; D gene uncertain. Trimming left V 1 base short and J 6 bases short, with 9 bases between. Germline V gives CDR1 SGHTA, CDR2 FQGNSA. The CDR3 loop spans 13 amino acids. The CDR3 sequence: CASSLVGLAEAFF. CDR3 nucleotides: TGTGCCAGCAGCTTAGTGGGCCTGGCTGAAGCTTTCTTT.